Detailed here is one T cell receptor (beta chain). Its antigen is not known. 13 Jbeta primers and 60 Vbeta primers were used for the PCR. Clones were read by immunoSEQ multiplex PCR, and TCRdb kept only the in-frame ones, dropping some. The sample lists 150,000 to 200,000 clones; over 60% were seen once. Germline CDR1 reads LGHNA; CDR2 reads YSLEER. The CDR3 totals 13 residues. V lost 1 base and J 11 bases, leaving 14 bases between the germline ends. This entry belongs to a study of cytomegalovirus exposure and HLA in healthy donors. On the study more broadly: Of roughly 400 genotyped donors, around 80% grouped in the Caucasian-associated ancestry cluster.

The study's findings and limits: A few CMV-associated chains proved CMV antigen-specific in vitro. Of the V segments, some could not be distinguished, including TRBV6-2 and TRBV6-3, and were excluded. Reported results showed that the classifier diagnosed cytomegalovirus status with high specificity and sensitivity.

This TCR came from a woman aged 40 to 55 in good health and CMV-seronegative. The rearrangement uses TRBV4-3 and TRBJ1-1; no reliable D call. The specimen was PBMCs. The CDR3 sequence is CASSQGESDGAFF. In nucleotides, the CDR3 is TGCGCCAGCAGCCAAGGTGAGAGCGACGGGGCTTTCTTT.